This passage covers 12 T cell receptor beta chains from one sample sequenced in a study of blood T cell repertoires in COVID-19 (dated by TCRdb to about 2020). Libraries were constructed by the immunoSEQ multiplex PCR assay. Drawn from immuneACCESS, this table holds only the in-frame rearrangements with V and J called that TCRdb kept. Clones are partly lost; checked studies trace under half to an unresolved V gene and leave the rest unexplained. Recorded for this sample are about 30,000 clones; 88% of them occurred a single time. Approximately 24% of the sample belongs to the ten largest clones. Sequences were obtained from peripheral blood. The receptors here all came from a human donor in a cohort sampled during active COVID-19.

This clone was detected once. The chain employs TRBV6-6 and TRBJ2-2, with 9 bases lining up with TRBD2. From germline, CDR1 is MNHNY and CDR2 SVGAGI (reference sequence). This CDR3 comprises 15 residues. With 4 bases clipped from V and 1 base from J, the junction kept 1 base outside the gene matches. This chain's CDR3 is CASSFSGGNTGELFF. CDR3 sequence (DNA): TGTGCCAGCAGTTTTAGCGGGGGGAACACCGGGGAGCTGTTTTTT.

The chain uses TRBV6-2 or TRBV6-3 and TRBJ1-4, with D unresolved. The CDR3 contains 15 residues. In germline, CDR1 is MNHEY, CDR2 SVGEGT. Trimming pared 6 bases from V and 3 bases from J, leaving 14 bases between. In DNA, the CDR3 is TGTGCCAGCAGCCGCACCGGGTTACCTAATGAAAAACTGTTTTTT. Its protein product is CASSRTGLPNEKLFF.

This chain's CDR3 is CASSTGFPNSPLHF. DNA of the CDR3: TGTGCCAGCAGTACAGGGTTTCCTAATTCACCCCTCCACTTT. The chain links TRBV2 to TRBJ1-6, with D possibly being TRBD1 (6 bases). V lost 5 bases, J lost 6 bases, and 11 bases lay in between. Per the germline V gene, CDR1 is SNHLY and CDR2 is FYNNEI. The CDR3 contains 14 residues.

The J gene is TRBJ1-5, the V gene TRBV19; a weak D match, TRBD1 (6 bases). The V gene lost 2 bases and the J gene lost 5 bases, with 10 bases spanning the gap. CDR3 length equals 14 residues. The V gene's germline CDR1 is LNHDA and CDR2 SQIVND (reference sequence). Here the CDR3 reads CASSIQGNDQPQHF. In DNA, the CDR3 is TGTGCCAGTAGTATACAGGGGAATGATCAGCCCCAGCATTTT.

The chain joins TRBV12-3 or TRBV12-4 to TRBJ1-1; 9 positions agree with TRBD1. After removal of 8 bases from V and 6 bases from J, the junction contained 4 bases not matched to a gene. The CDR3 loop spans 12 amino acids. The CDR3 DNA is TGTGCCAGCGGACAGGGGATCGCTGAAGCTTTCTTT. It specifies CASGQGIAEAFF.

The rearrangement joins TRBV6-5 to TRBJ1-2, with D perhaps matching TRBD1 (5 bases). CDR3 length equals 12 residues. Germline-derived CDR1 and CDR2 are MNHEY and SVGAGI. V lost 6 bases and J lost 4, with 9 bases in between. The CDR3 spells CASRKDSYGYTF. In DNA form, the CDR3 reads TGTGCCAGCAGAAAAGACAGCTATGGCTACACCTTC.

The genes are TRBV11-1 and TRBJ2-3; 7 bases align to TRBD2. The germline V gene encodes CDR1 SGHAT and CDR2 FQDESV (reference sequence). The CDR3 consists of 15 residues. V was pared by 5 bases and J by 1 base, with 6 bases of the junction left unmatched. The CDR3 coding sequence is TGTGCCAGCAGCCGCGGACTAGGGGGCACAGATACGCAGTATTTT. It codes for CASSRGLGGTDTQYF. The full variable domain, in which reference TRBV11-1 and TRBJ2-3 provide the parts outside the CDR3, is EAEVAQSPRYKITEKSQAVAFWCDPISGHATLYWYRQILGQGPELLVQFQDESVVDDSQLPKDRFSAERLKGVDSTLKIQPAELGDSAMYLCASSRGLGGTDTQYFGPGTRLTVL.

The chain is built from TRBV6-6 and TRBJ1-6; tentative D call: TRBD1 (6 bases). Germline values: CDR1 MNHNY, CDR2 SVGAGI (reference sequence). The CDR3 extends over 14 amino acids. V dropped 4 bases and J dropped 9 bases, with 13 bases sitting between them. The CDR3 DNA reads TGTGCCAGCAGTTCCCCGGACAGTCGTTCACCCCTCCACTTT. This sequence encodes CASSSPDSRSPLHF.

CDR3 loop: CASSRAGTSGGSSYEQYF. CDR3 nucleotides: TGCGCCAGCAGCCGAGCCGGGACTAGCGGGGGGTCCTCCTACGAGCAGTACTTC. The rearrangement links TRBV4-1 to TRBJ2-7; 15 bases align to TRBD2. J lost 0 bases, V lost 4 bases, and 7 bases had no gene match. Per the germline V gene, CDR1 is MGHRA and CDR2 is YSYEKL. This CDR3 region has 18 residues.

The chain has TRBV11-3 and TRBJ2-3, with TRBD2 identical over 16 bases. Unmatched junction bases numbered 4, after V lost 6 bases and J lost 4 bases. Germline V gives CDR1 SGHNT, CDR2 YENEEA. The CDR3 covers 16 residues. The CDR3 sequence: CASSRGLAGGADTQYF. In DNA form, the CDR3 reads TGTGCCAGCAGTCGGGGACTAGCGGGGGGGGCAGATACGCAGTATTTT.

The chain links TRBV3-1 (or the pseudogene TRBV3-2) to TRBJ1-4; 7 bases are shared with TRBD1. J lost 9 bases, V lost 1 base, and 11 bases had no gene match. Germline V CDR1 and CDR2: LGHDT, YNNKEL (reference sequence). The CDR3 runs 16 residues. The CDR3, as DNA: TGTGCCAGCAGCCAAGGGCCTCCGGGACAGCGTCAAAAACTGTTTTTT. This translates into CASSQGPPGQRQKLFF.

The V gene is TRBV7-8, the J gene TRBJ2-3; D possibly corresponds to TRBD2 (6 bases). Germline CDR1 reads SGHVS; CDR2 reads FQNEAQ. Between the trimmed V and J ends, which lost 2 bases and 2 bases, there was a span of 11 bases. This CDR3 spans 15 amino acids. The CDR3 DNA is TGTGCCAGCAGCTTAAGTCCGGACTACACAGATACGCAGTATTTT. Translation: CASSLSPDYTDTQYF.